These 21 T cell receptor beta chains share one sample of origin, sequenced in a study of T cell responses to AZD1222 COVID-19 vaccine. Assay: immunoSEQ multiplex PCR; the TCRdb copy retains only in-frame clones and omits some. The sample yields more than 85,000 clones, approximately 88% seen once. This sample comprised peripheral blood, obtained on day 0 of AZD1222 vaccination. Receptors originate from an adult in good health.

The chain carries TRBV6-5 and TRBJ1-2; a possible D gene is TRBD1 (5 bases). The CDR3 consists of 14 residues. Germline V CDR1 and CDR2: MNHEY, SVGAGI. V gave up 10 bases and J gave up 2 bases, with 17 bases separating them. The CDR3 nucleotides are TGTGCCACTACCTGGTCGGGGCAGAACTATGGCTACACCTTC. Its translation: CATTWSGQNYGYTF.

The chain recombines TRBV5-1 with TRBJ2-2; tentatively, D is TRBD1 (6 bases). With 4 bases removed from V and 1 base from J, the gap between germline ends came to 14 bases. Germline V gives CDR1 SGHRS, CDR2 YFSETQ. The CDR3 extends over 16 amino acids. The CDR3 sequence is CASSPGAGRNTGELFF. For the CDR3, the DNA is TGCGCCAGCAGCCCAGGGGCAGGCAGGAACACCGGGGAGCTGTTTTTT.

V and J are TRBV10-1 and TRBJ2-7; 12 bases match TRBD2. After removal of 0 bases from V and 4 bases from J, the junction contained 1 base not matched to a gene. The length of the CDR3 is 15 residues. The germline CDR1 and CDR2 sequences are WNHNN and SYGVQD (reference sequence). The CDR3 is CASSESTSGGYEQYF. DNA of the CDR3: TGCGCCAGCAGTGAGTCAACTAGCGGGGGGTACGAGCAGTACTTC.

The chain combines TRBV12-5 with TRBJ2-1; D is uncertain. V was clipped by 0 bases and J by 6 bases, with 12 bases between them. Germline CDR1 LGHNT, CDR2 FRNRAP. This CDR3 contains 15 residues. The CDR3 bases are TGTGCTAGTGGTTTGGTATCGGTAGGTGGCAATGAGCAGTTCTTC. It is translated as CASGLVSVGGNEQFF.

The chain uses TRBV3-1 (or the pseudogene TRBV3-2) and TRBJ2-5; TRBD2 aligns across 8 bases. V shed 0 bases and J 4 bases; nucleotides not matched to a gene: 4. The length of the CDR3 is 15 residues. The germline CDR1 and CDR2 sequences are LGHDT and YNNKEL (reference sequence). CDR3 in amino acids: CASSQDTGGGETQYF. Written as DNA, the CDR3 is TGTGCCAGCAGCCAAGATACCGGGGGGGGAGAGACCCAGTACTTC.

This chain links TRBV19 with TRBJ1-3; 7 positions match TRBD1. The J segment lost 0 bases and the V segment lost 5 bases, leaving 4 bases of the junction unmatched. Germline V gives CDR1 LNHDA, CDR2 SQIVND (reference sequence). The CDR3 loop spans 15 amino acids. The DNA of the CDR3 is TGTGCCAGTAGTGGACAGGCAGACTCTGGAAACACCATATATTTT. Residues: CASSGQADSGNTIYF.

CDR3 nucleotides: TGTGCTAGTGGTGCAGGGACGGCAGGGAATGAGCAGTTCTTC. It yields the protein CASGAGTAGNEQFF. The rearrangement uses TRBV12-5 and TRBJ2-1, with D perhaps given as TRBD1 or TRBD2 (5 bases each). V gave up 5 bases and J gave up 7 bases, with 15 bases separating them. The CDR3 spans 14 residues. The germline V gene encodes CDR1 LGHNT and CDR2 FRNRAP.

For the CDR3, the DNA is TGTGCCAGCTCCCCCGGACAGCCCAATCAGCCCCAGCATTTT. It is translated as CASSPGQPNQPQHF. The chain employs TRBV18 and TRBJ1-5; a possible D gene is TRBD1 (6 bases). The germline CDR1 and CDR2 sequences are KGHSH and LQKENI. The ends were cut back, 6 bases at V and 3 bases at J, with 12 bases in the middle. This CDR3 is built from 14 residues.

The chain has TRBV6-5 and TRBJ1-2; D may be TRBD1 (5 bases). V shed 3 bases and J shed 8 bases, with 13 bases lying between them. The CDR3 totals 13 residues. Germline-derived CDR1 and CDR2 are MNHEY and SVGAGI. The CDR3 spells CASSYNRGTGYTF. In nucleotides, the CDR3 is TGTGCCAGCAGTTATAACCGGGGCACCGGCTACACCTTC.

This chain uses TRBV6-5 with TRBJ2-7, with D perhaps being TRBD1 or TRBD2 (5 bases each). The germline gives CDR1 MNHEY, CDR2 SVGAGI. The CDR3 has 11 amino acids. Trimming took off 4 bases at V and 7 bases at J, with 8 bases between the two ends. DNA of the CDR3: TGTGCCAGCAGTTTGGGACGTGAGCAGTACTTC. This codes for CASSLGREQYF.

V and J are TRBV5-1 and TRBJ2-3, with 10 bases matching TRBD2. With 6 bases clipped from V and 6 bases from J, the junction kept 13 bases outside the gene matches. Germline values: CDR1 SGHRS, CDR2 YFSETQ. The CDR3 runs 16 residues. In DNA, the CDR3 is TGCGCCAGCAACCCACCCCCTAGCGGGGGTGGCGATACGCAGTATTTT. It yields the protein CASNPPPSGGGDTQYF.

This sequence joins TRBV24-1 and TRBJ2-3; possibly TRBD2 for D (6 bases). The CDR3 spans 15 residues. Looked up from germline, CDR1 is KGHDR and CDR2 is SFDVKD. V lost 9 bases to trimming and J lost 2 bases, with 17 bases between them. CDR3 sequence reads: CATDAGGAPTDTQYF. Written as DNA, the CDR3 is TGTGCCACCGACGCCGGCGGGGCGCCCACAGATACGCAGTATTTT.

This sequence joins TRBV6-2 or TRBV6-3 and TRBJ2-3; unclear D gene. Trimming took 1 base from V and 6 from J, leaving 5 bases between them. Germline assignment: CDR1 MNHEY and CDR2 SVGEGT. This CDR3 contains 12 residues. CDR3 nucleotide sequence: TGTGCCAGCAGTTACTTGGCGGATACGCAGTATTTT. Its translation is CASSYLADTQYF.

This rearrangement joins TRBV12-3 or TRBV12-4 to TRBJ1-2; no reliable D call. Trimming took off 3 bases at V and 4 bases at J, with 9 bases between the two ends. The CDR3 runs 13 residues. The CDR3 region has the DNA TGTGCCAGCAGTTTCGGGAGAGGCTATGGCTACACCTTC. Translating gives CASSFGRGYGYTF.

V is TRBV9 and J is TRBJ2-1; D not resolved. Germline lookup yields CDR1 SGDLS and CDR2 YYNGEE. V shed 0 bases and J shed 0 bases, with 19 bases lying between them. The CDR3 sequence is 19 residues long. The CDR3 sequence: CASSVDYWGTAVSYNEQFF. The CDR3 DNA follows: TGTGCCAGCAGCGTAGATTATTGGGGTACCGCAGTCTCCTACAATGAGCAGTTCTTC.

The chain links TRBV18 to TRBJ1-4; a possible D gene is TRBD1 (5 bases). The germline V gene has CDR1 KGHSH and CDR2 LQKENI. The CDR3 length is 14 residues. V dropped 3 bases and J dropped 5 bases, with 10 bases sitting between them. CDR3 nucleotide sequence: TGTGCCAGCTCACCGTCGGCAGGGAATGAAAAACTGTTTTTT. Translated: CASSPSAGNEKLFF.

The CDR3: CASSYRVAGYYEQYF. For the CDR3, the DNA is TGTGCCAGCAGTTATCGTGTAGCGGGATACTACGAGCAGTACTTC. The chain is built from TRBV6-2 or TRBV6-3 and TRBJ2-7; TRBD2 matches 8 bases. With V trimmed by 3 bases and J by 3 bases, 7 bases remained unmatched. This CDR3 has 15 amino acids. CDR1 is MNHEY and CDR2 is SVGEGT in the germline V gene.

This clone was picked up one time. The V call is TRBV28, the J call TRBJ1-5, with D possibly TRBD1 on 5 matching bases. CDR1 MDHEN and CDR2 SYDVKM come from the germline V gene. This CDR3 spans 13 amino acids. Trimming removed 8 bases from V and 2 bases from J, with 10 bases in between. The chain's CDR3 is CASQSGGNQPQHF. As DNA, the CDR3 is TGTGCCAGCCAGTCGGGGGGCAATCAGCCCCAGCATTTT.

This chain joins TRBV15 and TRBJ2-1, with 7 bases that match TRBD1. The V and J ends lost 9 bases and 8 bases, in that order; junction bases with no gene match: 16. Germline CDR1 and CDR2: LNHNV and YYDKDF (reference sequence). The CDR3 loop spans 15 amino acids. CDR3 DNA: TGTGCCACTAAAGAAGCAGGGACAGTTCTGCATGAGCAGTTCTTC. Amino acid sequence: CATKEAGTVLHEQFF. Filled out from reference TRBV15 and TRBJ2-1, the complete variable domain reads DAMVIQNPRYQVTQFGKPVTLSCSQTLNHNVMYWYQQKSSQAPKLLFHYYDKDFNNEADTPDNFQSRRPNTSFCFLDIRSPGLGDTAMYLCATKEAGTVLHEQFFGPGTRLTVL.

The chain carries TRBV18 and TRBJ1-2; 7 bases are shared with TRBD1. CDR1 is KGHSH, CDR2 LQKENI, per germline. The CDR3 length is 14 residues. V lost 0 bases and J lost 8; bases outside the gene matches: 6. The CDR3 bases are TGTGCCAGCTCACCACCCGGGCAGGGGGGCGGCTACACCTTC. Its protein is CASSPPGQGGGYTF. Full variable domain (outside the CDR3, taken from reference TRBV18 and TRBJ1-2): NAGVMQNPRHLVRRRGQEARLRCSPMKGHSHVYWYRQLPEEGLKFMVYLQKENIIDESGMPKERFSAEFPKEGPSILRIQQVVRGDSAAYFCASSPPGQGGGYTFGSGTRLTVV.

The chain links TRBV18 to TRBJ2-2; D could derive from TRBD1 or TRBD2 (5 bases each). Trimming took off 3 bases at V and 7 bases at J, with 21 bases between the two ends. The germline V gene encodes CDR1 KGHSH and CDR2 LQKENI. The CDR3 length is 17 residues. The CDR3, as DNA: TGTGCCAGCTCACCCCCCGAGCTTGGGGGTGGCGACGGGGAGCTGTTTTTT. It encodes CASSPPELGGGDGELFF.